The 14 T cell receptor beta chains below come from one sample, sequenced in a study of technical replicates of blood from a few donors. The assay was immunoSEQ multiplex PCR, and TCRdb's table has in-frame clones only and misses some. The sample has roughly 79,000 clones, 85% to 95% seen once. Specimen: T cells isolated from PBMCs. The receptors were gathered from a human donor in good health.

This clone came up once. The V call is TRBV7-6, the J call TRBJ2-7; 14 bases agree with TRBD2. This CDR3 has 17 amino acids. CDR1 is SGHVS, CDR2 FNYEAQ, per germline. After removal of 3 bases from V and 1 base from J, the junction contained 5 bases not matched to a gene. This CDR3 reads CASSFRTSGRLSYEQYF. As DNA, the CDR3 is TGTGCCAGCAGCTTTAGGACTAGCGGGAGGCTATCCTACGAGCAGTACTTC.

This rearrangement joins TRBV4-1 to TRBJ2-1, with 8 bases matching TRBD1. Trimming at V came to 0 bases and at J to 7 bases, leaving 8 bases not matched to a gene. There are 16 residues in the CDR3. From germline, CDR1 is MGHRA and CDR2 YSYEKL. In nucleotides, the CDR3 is TGCGCCAGCAGCCAAGATTTAACAGGGGGGTTGAATGAGCAGTTCTTC. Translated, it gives CASSQDLTGGLNEQFF.

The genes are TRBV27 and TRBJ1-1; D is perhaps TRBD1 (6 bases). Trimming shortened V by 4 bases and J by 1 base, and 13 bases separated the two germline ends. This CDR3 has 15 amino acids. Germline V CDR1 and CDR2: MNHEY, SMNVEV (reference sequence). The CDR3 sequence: CASSSRTAKNTEAFF. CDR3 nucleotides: TGTGCCAGCAGTTCCAGGACAGCTAAGAACACTGAAGCTTTCTTT.

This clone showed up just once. The CDR3 bases are TGTGCCAGTAGGGAGATTGCCAGGGGGAACTACGAGCAGTACTTC. Its translation is CASREIARGNYEQYF. This chain uses TRBV19 with TRBJ2-7, with TRBD1 matching 7 bases. The V segment lost 6 bases and the J segment 3 bases; nucleotides outside the gene matches: 11. This CDR3 is built from 15 residues. The germline V gene encodes CDR1 LNHDA and CDR2 SQIVND (reference sequence).

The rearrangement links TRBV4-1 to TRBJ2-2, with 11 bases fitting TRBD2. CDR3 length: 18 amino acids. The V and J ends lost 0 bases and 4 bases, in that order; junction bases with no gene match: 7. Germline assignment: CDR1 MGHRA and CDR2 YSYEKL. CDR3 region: CASSQDRHLAGGTGELFF. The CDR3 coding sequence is TGCGCCAGCAGCCAAGATCGTCATCTAGCGGGAGGCACCGGGGAGCTGTTTTTT.

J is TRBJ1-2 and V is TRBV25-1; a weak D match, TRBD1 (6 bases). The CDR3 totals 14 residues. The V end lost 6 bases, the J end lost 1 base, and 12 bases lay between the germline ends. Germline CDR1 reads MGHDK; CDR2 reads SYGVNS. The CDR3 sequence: CASSVGQLNYGYTF. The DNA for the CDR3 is TGTGCCAGCAGCGTGGGACAACTTAACTATGGCTACACCTTC.

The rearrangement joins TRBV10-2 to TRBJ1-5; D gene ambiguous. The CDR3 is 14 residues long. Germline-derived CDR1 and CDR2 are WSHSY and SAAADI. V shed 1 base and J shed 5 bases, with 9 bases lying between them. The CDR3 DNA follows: TGCGCCAGCAGTGAGTTCGGGGTAGATCAGCCCCAGCATTTT. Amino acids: CASSEFGVDQPQHF.

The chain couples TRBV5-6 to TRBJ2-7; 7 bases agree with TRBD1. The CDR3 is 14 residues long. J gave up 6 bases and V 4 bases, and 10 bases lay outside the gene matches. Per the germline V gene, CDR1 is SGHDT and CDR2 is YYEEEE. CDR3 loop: CASSETGTYSEQYF. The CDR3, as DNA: TGTGCCAGCAGCGAGACAGGGACCTACTCCGAGCAGTACTTC.

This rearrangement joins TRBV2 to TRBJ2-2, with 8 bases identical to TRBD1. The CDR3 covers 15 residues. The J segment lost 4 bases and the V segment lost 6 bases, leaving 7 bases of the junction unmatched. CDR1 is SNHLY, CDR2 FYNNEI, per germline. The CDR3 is CASRLQGESTGELFF. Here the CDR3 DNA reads TGTGCCAGCAGGCTACAGGGGGAGAGCACCGGGGAGCTGTTTTTT.

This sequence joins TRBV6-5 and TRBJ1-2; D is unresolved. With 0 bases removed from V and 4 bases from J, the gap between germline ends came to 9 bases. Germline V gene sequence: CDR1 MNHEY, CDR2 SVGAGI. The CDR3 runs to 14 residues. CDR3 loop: CASSYSPGSYGYTF. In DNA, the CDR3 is TGTGCCAGCAGTTACTCCCCGGGGAGCTATGGCTACACCTTC.

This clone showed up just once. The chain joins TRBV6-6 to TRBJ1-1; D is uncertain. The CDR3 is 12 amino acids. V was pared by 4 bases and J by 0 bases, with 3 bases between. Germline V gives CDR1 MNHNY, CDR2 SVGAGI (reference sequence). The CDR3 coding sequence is TGTGCCAGCAGTTTAATGAACACTGAAGCTTTCTTT. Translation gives CASSLMNTEAFF.

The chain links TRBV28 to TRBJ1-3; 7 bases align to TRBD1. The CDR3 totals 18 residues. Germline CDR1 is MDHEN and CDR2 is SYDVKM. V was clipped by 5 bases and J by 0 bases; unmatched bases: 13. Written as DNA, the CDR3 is TGTGCCAGCAGTCCCCGGGACAGTTACTCTTTCTCTGGAAACACCATATATTTT. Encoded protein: CASSPRDSYSFSGNTIYF.

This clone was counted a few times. CDR3 nucleotides: TGTGCCAGCAGTTACGGAGGGGGCTACACTGAAGCTTTCTTT. This codes for CASSYGGGYTEAFF. The J gene is TRBJ1-1, the V gene TRBV6-5, with 7 bases that match TRBD1. V lost 2 bases to trimming and J lost 3 bases; unmatched junction nucleotides: 3. CDR1 and CDR2 (germline): MNHEY, SVGAGI. This CDR3 has 14 residues.

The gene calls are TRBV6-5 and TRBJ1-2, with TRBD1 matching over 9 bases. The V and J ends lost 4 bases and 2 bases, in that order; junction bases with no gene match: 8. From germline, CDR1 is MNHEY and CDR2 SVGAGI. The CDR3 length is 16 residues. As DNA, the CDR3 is TGTGCCAGCAGTTCCCCGGGACAGGGAATAAACTATGGCTACACCTTC. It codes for CASSSPGQGINYGYTF.